The 25 T cell receptor beta chains presented below share a single source sample, sequenced in a study of blood T cell repertoires in COVID-19. Measured with immunoSEQ multiplex PCR; TCRdb has only the in-frame clones, and not every one. This sample carries about 200,000 clones, less than 90% of them seen once, and the ten largest clones take about 0.81%. The sample taken for sequencing was peripheral blood. These receptors were taken from a woman in her sixties or seventies with acute or convalescent COVID-19.

This clone has a handful of counts. This chain uses TRBV27 with TRBJ2-7; 7 bases agree with TRBD2. The junction had 6 bases not matched to a gene; V was cut back by 11 bases and J by 2 bases. Germline V lookup: CDR1 MNHEY, CDR2 SMNVEV (reference sequence). This CDR3 region has 12 residues. Here the CDR3 DNA reads TGTGCCGTTCTAGCGGTACCCTACGAGCAGTACTTC. Amino acid sequence: CAVLAVPYEQYF.

The chain combines TRBV6-1 with TRBJ1-6; D gene unclear. Germline CDR1 is MNHNS and CDR2 is SASEGT. This CDR3 contains 12 residues. V dropped 1 base and J dropped 11 bases, with 6 bases sitting between them. The CDR3, as DNA: TGTGCCAGCAGTGAAGGGGCTACACCCCTCCACTTT. It translates to CASSEGATPLHF.

The chain employs TRBV19 and TRBJ2-7; tentatively, D is TRBD2 (6 bases). V was cut by 5 bases and J by 3 bases, with 17 bases left in between. The germline gives CDR1 LNHDA, CDR2 SQIVND (reference sequence). This CDR3 is 15 amino acids long. CDR3: CASSLTAGPNYEQYF. DNA for the CDR3: TGTGCCAGTAGTTTAACTGCGGGACCAAACTACGAGCAGTACTTC.

V gene TRBV24-1 combines with J gene TRBJ2-1; no clear D gene. The germline CDR1 and CDR2 sequences are KGHDR and SFDVKD. This CDR3 contains 16 residues. Trimming removed 4 bases at V and 2 bases at J, with 14 bases between. CDR3 sequence reads: CATSDVTRSAYNEQFF. The CDR3 DNA is TGTGCCACCAGTGACGTCACTCGGAGTGCCTACAATGAGCAGTTCTTC.

J is TRBJ1-6 and V is TRBV20-1, with D unclear. This CDR3 contains 14 residues. Trimming removed 3 bases at V and 6 bases at J, with 12 bases between. The V gene's germline CDR1 is DFQATT and CDR2 SNEGSKA (reference sequence). The CDR3 bases are TGCAGTGCTAGTCTCCGGGGAGGTAATTCACCCCTCCACTTT. As protein: CSASLRGGNSPLHF.

This chain uses TRBV7-9 with TRBJ1-2; D possibly corresponds to TRBD1 (6 bases). The CDR3 is 12 amino acids. Germline lookup yields CDR1 SEHNR and CDR2 FQNEAQ (reference sequence). V gave up 7 bases and J gave up 2 bases, with 8 bases separating them. The CDR3 loop is CASTGQNYGYTF. The CDR3, as DNA: TGTGCCAGCACCGGACAGAACTATGGCTACACCTTC. The variable domain in full, completed from reference TRBV7-9 and TRBJ1-2, reads DTGVSQNPRHKITKRGQNVTFRCDPISEHNRLYWYRQTLGQGPEFLTYFQNEAQLEKSRLLSDRFSAERPKGSFSTLEIQRTEQGDSAMYLCASTGQNYGYTFGSGTRLTVV.

This clone appeared a few times. The chain has TRBV19 and TRBJ1-5, with D uncertain. V lost 3 bases to trimming and J lost 5 bases, with 14 bases between them. The CDR3 contains 15 residues. CDR1 and CDR2 (germline): LNHDA, SQIVND (reference sequence). CDR3 sequence reads: CASSMETDLYQPQHF. The CDR3 DNA sequence: TGTGCCAGTAGTATGGAGACGGATCTTTATCAGCCCCAGCATTTT.

V gene TRBV5-6 combines with J gene TRBJ2-5; 10 positions agree with TRBD1. V was clipped by 8 bases and J by 0 bases; unmatched bases: 13. This CDR3 comprises 17 residues. In germline, CDR1 is SGHDT, CDR2 YYEEEE. The CDR3 spells CASKPHRDRGYQETQYF. The CDR3 DNA reads as TGTGCCAGTAAACCACACCGGGACAGGGGATACCAAGAGACCCAGTACTTC.

This rearrangement joins TRBV11-2 to TRBJ2-7, with TRBD1 matching over 12 bases. J was trimmed by 6 bases and V by 4 bases; bases with no gene match: 7. The CDR3 extends over 15 amino acids. The germline V gene has CDR1 SGHAT and CDR2 FQNNGV. The CDR3 sequence is CASSSTGTGGGEQYF. DNA for the CDR3: TGTGCCAGCAGCTCTACCGGGACAGGGGGCGGCGAGCAGTACTTC.

This clone was detected only a few times. This chain joins TRBV6-5 and TRBJ1-5, with 11 positions matching TRBD1. There are 15 residues in the CDR3. The V gene's germline CDR1 is MNHEY and CDR2 SVGAGI. The V and J ends lost 4 bases and 5 bases, in that order; junction bases with no gene match: 4. The DNA of the CDR3 is TGTGCCAGCAGTTGGACAGGGGGCCAGGATCAGCCCCAGCATTTT. It encodes CASSWTGGQDQPQHF.

The chain uses TRBV15 and TRBJ1-1; possible D gene TRBD1, 6 bases. The V gene lost 1 base and the J gene lost 3 bases, with 18 bases spanning the gap. There are 17 residues in the CDR3. Germline CDR1 and CDR2: LNHNV and YYDKDF (reference sequence). Here the CDR3 reads CATSRGGTQGWYTEAFF. The CDR3 DNA follows: TGTGCCACCAGCAGAGGGGGGACACAGGGTTGGTACACTGAAGCTTTCTTT.

This chain connects TRBV28 to TRBJ1-1; the D gene is possibly TRBD1 (6 bases). V lost 4 bases and J 5 bases, leaving 14 bases between the germline ends. Germline CDR1 is MDHEN and CDR2 is SYDVKM. The CDR3 has 14 amino acids. CDR3 protein: CASSSPGQRTEAFF. As DNA, the CDR3 is TGTGCCAGCAGTTCACCGGGACAACGGACTGAAGCTTTCTTT.

This chain joins TRBV21-1 and TRBJ1-5. TRBV21-1 is labeled a pseudogene. The CDR3 is 13 residues long. The CDR3 DNA reads TGTGCCAGCAATAGTTCGAGGGATCAGCCCCAGCATTTT. Protein: CASNSSRDQPQHF.

The rearrangement links TRBV7-2 to TRBJ1-1; maybe TRBD1 (6 bases). This CDR3 has 13 residues. The germline V gene encodes CDR1 SGHTA and CDR2 FQGNSA. V was clipped by 4 bases and J by 6 bases, with 12 bases between them. CDR3 in amino acids: CASSSGQISEAFF. The CDR3 DNA sequence: TGTGCCAGCAGCTCCGGACAGATCTCTGAAGCTTTCTTT.

The rearrangement uses TRBV6-5 and TRBJ1-1; 8 nucleotides match TRBD1. With 10 bases clipped from V and 0 bases from J, the junction kept 10 bases outside the gene matches. Germline CDR1 reads MNHEY; CDR2 reads SVGAGI. The CDR3 spans 15 residues. CDR3 region: CAILFGTGLNTEAFF. CDR3 DNA sequence: TGTGCCATTCTATTCGGGACAGGATTGAACACTGAAGCTTTCTTT.

This clone turned up a few times. The rearrangement uses TRBV28 and TRBJ2-1; 8 bases map to TRBD2. CDR3 length: 15 residues. V shed 5 bases and J 9 bases; nucleotides not matched to a gene: 12. CDR1 is MDHEN, CDR2 SYDVKM, per germline. CDR3 loop: CASSTVAGGIGEQFF. As DNA, the CDR3 is TGTGCCAGCAGTACAGTGGCGGGAGGCATTGGTGAGCAGTTCTTC.

J is TRBJ1-6 and V is TRBV4-1, with no clear D. CDR1 MGHRA and CDR2 YSYEKL come from the germline V gene. CDR3 length: 14 residues. Trimming stripped 0 bases from V and 6 bases from J, with 6 bases between. DNA for the CDR3: TGCGCCAGCAGCCAAGATGCAGTTAATTCACCCCTCCACTTT. Its protein is CASSQDAVNSPLHF.

This clone occurred a few times. The V gene is TRBV19, the J gene TRBJ1-5; TRBD1 is a possible D gene (6 bases). This CDR3 is 15 amino acids long. Trimming left V 6 bases short and J 3 bases short, with 15 bases between. CDR1 LNHDA and CDR2 SQIVND come from the germline V gene (reference sequence). CDR3 nucleotides: TGTGCCAGTAGGGCGGTTGGACAGATCAATCAGCCCCAGCATTTT. It yields the protein CASRAVGQINQPQHF.

A note on this clone: The likely explanation is a read error, given a far larger clone one base away. Other DNA sequences of this sample code for an identical CDR3. The rearrangement joins TRBV13 to TRBJ2-5; 8 bases fit TRBD2. V trimming: 5 bases; J trimming: 1 base; junction bases outside the gene matches: 9. Germline CDR1 PRHDT, CDR2 FYEKMQ (reference sequence). The CDR3 covers 16 residues. The DNA of the CDR3 is TGTGCCAGCAGCCCTTTGGGCGGGGGGATCCAAGAGACCCAGTACTTC. Protein: CASSPLGGGIQETQYF.

This rearrangement joins TRBV5-4 to TRBJ2-7; D might be TRBD1 (7 bases). V lost 5 bases and J 0 bases, leaving 18 bases between the germline ends. Germline CDR1 SGHNT, CDR2 YYREEE (reference sequence). The length of the CDR3 is 16 residues. Here the CDR3 reads CASSLGGQRSSYEQYF. The CDR3 coding sequence is TGTGCCAGCAGTCTGGGGGGACAGAGGAGCTCCTACGAGCAGTACTTC.

The chain couples TRBV5-1 to TRBJ2-7; 15 positions match TRBD2. Per germline, CDR1 SGHRS and CDR2 YFSETQ. The CDR3 covers 19 residues. The trim removed 0 bases at V and 3 bases at J, leaving 10 bases unmatched. CDR3 sequence reads: CASSLAPGTSGRIYYEQYF. The DNA of the CDR3 is TGCGCCAGCAGCTTGGCACCCGGGACTAGCGGGAGGATCTACTACGAGCAGTACTTC.

V usage is TRBV28 and J usage is TRBJ2-7, with D perhaps matching TRBD1 (6 bases). From germline, CDR1 is MDHEN and CDR2 SYDVKM. The CDR3 is made up of 14 amino acids. V shed 6 bases and J shed 4 bases, with 16 bases lying between them. The CDR3 DNA reads as TGTGCCAGCAGCCCCGGGACACCTACTTACGAGCAGTACTTC. This gives the protein CASSPGTPTYEQYF. The variable domain in full, with the rest retrieved from reference TRBV28 and TRBJ2-7, is DVKVTQSSRYLVKRTGEKVFLECVQDMDHENMFWYRQDPGLGLRLIYFSYDVKMKEKGDIPEGYSVSREKKERFSLILESASTNQTSMYLCASSPGTPTYEQYFGPGTRLTVT.

The genes are TRBV6-6 and TRBJ1-1; possibly TRBD1 for D (5 bases). The CDR3 has 11 residues. Per the germline V gene, CDR1 is MNHNY and CDR2 is SVGAGI (reference sequence). V dropped 3 bases and J dropped 8 bases, with 7 bases sitting between them. The CDR3 loop is CASSYKGEAFF. The CDR3 nucleotides are TGTGCCAGCAGTTATAAGGGGGAAGCTTTCTTT.

CDR3 region: CASSQGGVRGASQVHEQYF. In DNA, the CDR3 is TGCGCCAGCAGCCAAGGAGGGGTTCGGGGGGCCTCGCAAGTACACGAGCAGTACTTC. This rearrangement joins TRBV4-3 to TRBJ2-7, with D maybe TRBD2 (7 bases). The CDR3 is 19 amino acids. Germline assignment: CDR1 LGHNA and CDR2 YSLEER. The V gene lost 1 base and the J gene lost 5 bases, with 27 bases spanning the gap.

The table lists this clone with a count of one. The sample carries other DNA sequences with the same CDR3. V and J are TRBV9 and TRBJ1-1, with D uncertain. The CDR3 covers 13 residues. CDR1 and CDR2 (germline): SGDLS, YYNGEE. V lost 0 bases to trimming and J lost 2 bases, with 5 bases between them. For the CDR3, the DNA is TGTGCCAGCAGCGTAGCAGGAAACACTGAAGCTTTCTTT. Encoded protein: CASSVAGNTEAFF.